The 8 T cell receptor beta chains presented below share a single source sample, sequenced in a study of T-cell memory formation after mild COVID-19. MiXCR was run by TCRdb on the 5' RACE reads, yielding one entry per CDR3 protein. The sample lists roughly 110,000 distinct CDR3 sequences, 12% occurring once. Material: PBMCs or a T cell subset sorted from them (not recorded which). These receptors were obtained from an adult woman who had mild COVID-19 (a few samples of this study predate the infection). Cell type and time point are not known.

A few counts support this clonotype. The chain employs TRBV24-1 and TRBJ2-1, with D possibly being TRBD1 (5 bases). The ends were cut back, 5 bases at V and 9 bases at J, with 13 bases in the middle. CDR3 length: 13 amino acids. Looked up from germline, CDR1 is KGHDR and CDR2 is SFDVKD. The CDR3 sequence: CATSVARAREQFF. CDR3 sequence (DNA): TGTGCCACCAGTGTGGCCAGGGCGCGTGAGCAGTTCTTC.

This clonotype was observed a handful of times. The rearrangement joins TRBV6-5 to TRBJ2-7; 11 bases match TRBD1. This CDR3 spans 14 amino acids. V shed 2 bases, J shed 7 bases, and the junction held 4 bases outside the gene matches. Germline CDR1 reads MNHEY; CDR2 reads SVGAGI. The CDR3 sequence: CASSYGQGALEQYF. In nucleotides, the CDR3 is TGTGCCAGCAGTTACGGACAGGGGGCTTTGGAGCAGTACTTC.

The chain links TRBV12-3 or TRBV12-4 to TRBJ2-5, with a possible D match to TRBD1 (5 bases). The CDR3 has 13 residues. V lost 5 bases and J lost 5, with 12 bases in between. The CDR3 DNA is TGTGCCAGCAGTACCGACAAGGGGGAGACCCAGTACTTC. Amino acids: CASSTDKGETQYF.

The chain recombines TRBV9 with TRBJ2-7, with TRBD1 matching 9 bases. After removal of 0 bases from V and 4 bases from J, the junction contained 8 bases not matched to a gene. This CDR3 is built from 16 residues. Per germline, CDR1 SGDLS and CDR2 YYNGEE. The CDR3 reads CASSVGGTGSRYEQYF. CDR3 bases: TGTGCCAGCAGCGTAGGAGGGACAGGGTCGCGATACGAGCAGTACTTC.

The rearrangement uses TRBV24-1 and TRBJ2-1; 10 bases align to TRBD2. Germline V CDR1 and CDR2: KGHDR, SFDVKD. V trimming: 0 bases; J trimming: 7 bases; junction bases outside the gene matches: 5. CDR3 length equals 16 residues. The CDR3 region is CATSDLGSGGHNEQFF. In DNA form, the CDR3 reads TGTGCCACCAGTGATTTGGGTAGCGGGGGGCATAATGAGCAGTTCTTC.

This chain connects TRBV27 to TRBJ2-6; 8 bases match TRBD1. The V gene end was trimmed by 5 bases and the J gene end by 0 bases; junction bases not matched to a gene: 6. The CDR3 covers 17 residues. In germline, CDR1 is MNHEY, CDR2 SMNVEV (reference sequence). CDR3 residues: CASSPGQVFSGANVLTF. The CDR3 coding sequence is TGTGCCAGCAGTCCGGGACAGGTTTTCTCTGGGGCCAACGTCCTGACTTTC. The full variable domain, its missing parts supplied by reference TRBV27 and TRBJ2-6, is EAQVTQNPRYLITVTGKKLTVTCSQNMNHEYMSWYRQDPGLGLRQIYYSMNVEVTDKGDVPEGYKVSRKEKRNFPLILESPSPNQTSLYFCASSPGQVFSGANVLTFGAGSRLTVL.

The gene calls are TRBV10-2 and TRBJ2-3; 7 nucleotides align to TRBD2. Trimming at V came to 1 base and at J to 0 bases, leaving 13 bases not matched to a gene. CDR1 is WSHSY, CDR2 SAAADI, per germline. The CDR3 contains 19 residues. CDR3 sequence: CASSEFPSLAVYSTDTQYF. CDR3 sequence (DNA): TGCGCCAGCAGTGAGTTTCCCTCGCTAGCGGTGTATAGCACAGATACGCAGTATTTT.

This clonotype was seen repeatedly, ten times or more. The chain is built from TRBV7-2 and TRBJ2-3; 7 nucleotides agree with TRBD2. Germline CDR1 is SGHTA and CDR2 is FQGNSA. Unmatched junction bases numbered 2, after V lost 2 bases and J lost 0 bases. The CDR3 length is 15 residues. CDR3 region: CASSLSGISTDTQYF. DNA for the CDR3: TGTGCCAGCAGCTTAAGCGGGATTAGCACAGATACGCAGTATTTT.